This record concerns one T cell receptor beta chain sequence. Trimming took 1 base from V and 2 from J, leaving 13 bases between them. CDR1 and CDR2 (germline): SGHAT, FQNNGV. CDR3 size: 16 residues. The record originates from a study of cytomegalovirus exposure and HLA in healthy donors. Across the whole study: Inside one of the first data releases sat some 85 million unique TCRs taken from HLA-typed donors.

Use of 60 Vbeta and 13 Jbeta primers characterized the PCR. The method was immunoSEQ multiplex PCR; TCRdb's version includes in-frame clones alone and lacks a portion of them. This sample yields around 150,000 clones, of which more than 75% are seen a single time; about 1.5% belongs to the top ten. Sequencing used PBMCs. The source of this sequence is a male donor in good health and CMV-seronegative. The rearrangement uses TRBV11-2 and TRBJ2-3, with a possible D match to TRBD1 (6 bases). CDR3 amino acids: CASSLGEGGNTDTQYF. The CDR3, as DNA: TGTGCCAGCAGCTTAGGTGAAGGGGGTAACACAGATACGCAGTATTTT.